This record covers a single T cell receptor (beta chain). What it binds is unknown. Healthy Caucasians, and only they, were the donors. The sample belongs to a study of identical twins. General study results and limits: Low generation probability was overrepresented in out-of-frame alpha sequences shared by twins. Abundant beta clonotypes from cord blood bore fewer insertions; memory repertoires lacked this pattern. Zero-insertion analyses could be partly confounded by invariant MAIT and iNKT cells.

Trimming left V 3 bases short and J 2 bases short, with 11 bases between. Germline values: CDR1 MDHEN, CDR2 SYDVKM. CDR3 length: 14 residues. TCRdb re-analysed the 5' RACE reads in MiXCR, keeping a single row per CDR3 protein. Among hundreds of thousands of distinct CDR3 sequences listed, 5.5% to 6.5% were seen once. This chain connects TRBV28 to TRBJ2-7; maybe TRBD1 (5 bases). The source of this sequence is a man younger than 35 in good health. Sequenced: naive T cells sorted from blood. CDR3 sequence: CASSFVWGPYEQYF. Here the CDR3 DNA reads TGTGCCAGCAGTTTTGTTTGGGGCCCCTACGAGCAGTACTTC.